The T cell receptor beta chain described here comes from a study of response to subunit inactivated influenza vaccine. The study's findings and limits: Researchers suggested that each seasonal influenza vaccination recruits few new T cells.

Via MiXCR, TCRdb re-called the RT-PCR reads, giving one row per CDR3 protein. Of around 500,000 distinct CDR3 sequences listed, about 10% are singletons. The V gene end was trimmed by 2 bases and the J gene end by 3 bases; junction bases not matched to a gene: 3. Germline loops: CDR1 SGHRS, CDR2 YFSETQ. The CDR3 is 14 amino acids. Ten or more counts support this clonotype. Its antigen remains unknown. The chain carries TRBV5-1 and TRBJ1-2; TRBD1 aligns across 8 bases. The input for sequencing was PBMCs from blood, taken roughly 45 days after vaccination. The receptor comes from a man between 45 and 60 years old who received an inactivated influenza vaccine. The CDR3 DNA sequence: TGCGCCAGCAGCTTCAGGGGGCCCGACTATGGCTACACCTTC. Translation: CASSFRGPDYGYTF.